This T cell receptor (beta chain) was found in a study of T-cell memory formation after mild COVID-19. Concerning this clonotype: What it binds is not known.

Points from the study as a whole: Pre-infection memory already had some responding clones, implying cross-reactive memory joined. Whereas later expanders leaned CD4+, clones contracting day 15 to 85 showed a balanced CD4/CD8 makeup. Shrinking CD4+ clones were chiefly CM and EM; CD8+ ones were chiefly EMRA.

Constant-segment primers were used for 5'RACE, and the resulting TCR alpha and TCR beta cDNA libraries carried sample barcodes and UMIs. TCRdb fed the 5' RACE reads into MiXCR, producing one record per CDR3 protein. Found here are 190,000 or so distinct CDR3 sequences, approximately 30% of them singletons; the top ten hold approximately 10%. The CDR3 spans 13 residues. V was cut by 6 bases and J by 7 bases, with 15 bases left in between. The chain combines TRBV12-3 or TRBV12-4 with TRBJ2-5, with a possible D match to TRBD2 (6 bases). The clonotype originates from an adult woman who had mild COVID-19 (a few samples of this study predate the infection). Cell type and time point are not known. The sequenced material came from PBMCs or a T cell subset sorted from them (not recorded which). The CDR3, as DNA: TGTGCCAGCAGGCCGGCGGGATTCGGGACCCAGTACTTC. It translates to CASRPAGFGTQYF.